This T cell receptor beta chain was captured by sequencing in a study of T cell responses to AZD1222 COVID-19 vaccine. Study background: Both about-4-week and about-12-week second-dose recipients were combined.

Per germline, CDR1 LGHDT and CDR2 YNNKEL (reference sequence). CDR3 size: 15 residues. Trimming took 1 base from V and 3 from J, leaving 13 bases between them. Repertoires were generated with immunoSEQ multiplex PCR, while TCRdb's copy carries only in-frame clones and drops some. Of 150,000 to 180,000 clones listed, more than 90% are singletons. Comments on this clone: Its antigen is still unknown.

Overall study findings and caveats: Receipt of two AZD1222 doses was followed by a rise in Spike-specific TCR breadth and depth.

The specimen was peripheral blood, collected on day 0 of AZD1222 vaccination. The chain joins TRBV3-1 (or the pseudogene TRBV3-2) to TRBJ2-7; D is ambiguous. The source of this sequence is an adult in good health. The CDR3 loop is CASSQGVGTLYEQYF. CDR3 bases: TGTGCCAGCAGCCAAGGTGTCGGAACCCTCTACGAGCAGTACTTC.